This TCR beta chain was recovered during a study of beta chain features in type 1 diabetes. In the study overall: Healthy donors and patients showed comparable age, gender and cell yields.

As every portion of the isolated RNA was reverse transcribed, the sequencing read expressed TCRB transcripts. TCRdb's table, derived via immunoSEQ multiplex PCR, lists solely in-frame clones and lacks some. Here the sample spans 850,000 to 900,000 clones, under 20% being singletons. Every donor provided one heparinised blood draw, which averaged approximately 100 mL. In germline, CDR1 is LNHDA, CDR2 SQIVND (reference sequence). This CDR3 comprises 13 residues. Trimming removed 5 bases from V and 0 bases from J, with 7 bases in between. The receptor's source is a woman aged 18 to 35 in good health. The chain is built from TRBV19 and TRBJ1-1; D is possibly TRBD1 (5 bases). Input material: naive CD4+ T cells from blood. The DNA for the CDR3 is TGTGCCAGTAGTCCGGGGCTGAACACTGAAGCTTTCTTT. Protein sequence: CASSPGLNTEAFF.